This TCR beta chain was profiled in a study of metastatic and nonmetastatic thyroid tumors. Turning to the study itself: Samples came from malignant and benign thyroid patients, and repertoires were compared across blood and tumor or nodule tissue.

Methods used by the authors: A classifier for distant metastasis in papillary thyroid cancer was constructed using CDR3 differences observed across clinicopathological groups. TCRdb reanalyzed the PCR reads with MiXCR. TCRdb, not the original authors, processed these V and J calls. There are approximately 40,000 clones in the sample; 20% to 25% occur only once, and less than 20% lies in the top ten. The germline gives CDR1 SGDLS, CDR2 YYNGEE. The CDR3 length is 15 residues. The V end lost 6 bases, the J end lost 0 bases, and 13 bases lay between the germline ends. No patient had received any treatment before thyroid surgery. This clone appeared many times. Its antigen is still unknown. Findings and limits, study-wide: Reported TCR beta diversity, measured in blood and tumor, was significantly higher for malignant thyroid tumors than for benign nodules.

The chain employs TRBV9 and TRBJ1-3; D possibly corresponds to TRBD1 (6 bases). Source material: blood. This receptor was taken from a female donor with papillary thyroid cancer or a benign thyroid nodule (not recorded which). Some clones in this sample may be carry-over from other donors' samples. CDR3 amino acids: CASNPTGISGNTIYF. The CDR3 DNA reads TGTGCCAGCAACCCGACAGGAATCTCTGGAAACACCATATATTTT.